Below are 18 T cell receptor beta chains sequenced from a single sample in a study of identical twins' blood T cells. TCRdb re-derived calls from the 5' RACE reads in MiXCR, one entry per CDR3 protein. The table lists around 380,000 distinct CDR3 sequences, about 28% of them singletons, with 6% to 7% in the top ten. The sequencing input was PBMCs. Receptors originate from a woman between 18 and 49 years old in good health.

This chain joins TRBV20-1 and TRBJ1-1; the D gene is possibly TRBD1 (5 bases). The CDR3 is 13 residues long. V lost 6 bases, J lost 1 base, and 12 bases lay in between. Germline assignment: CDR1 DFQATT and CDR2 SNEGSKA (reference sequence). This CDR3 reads CSARDGENTEAFF. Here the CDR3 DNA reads TGCAGTGCCAGGGACGGAGAGAACACTGAAGCTTTCTTT.

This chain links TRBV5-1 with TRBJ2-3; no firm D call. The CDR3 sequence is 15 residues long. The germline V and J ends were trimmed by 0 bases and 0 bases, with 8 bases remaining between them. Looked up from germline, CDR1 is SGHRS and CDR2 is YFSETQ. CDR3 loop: CASSLALGSTDTQYF. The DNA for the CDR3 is TGCGCCAGCAGCTTGGCCCTTGGCAGCACAGATACGCAGTATTTT.

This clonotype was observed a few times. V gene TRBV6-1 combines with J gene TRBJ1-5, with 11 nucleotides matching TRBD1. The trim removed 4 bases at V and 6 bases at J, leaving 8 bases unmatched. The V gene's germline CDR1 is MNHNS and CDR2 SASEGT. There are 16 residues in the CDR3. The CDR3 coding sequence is TGTGCCAGCAGTGTAGGGACAGGGGGGCAACGTCAGCCCCAGCATTTT. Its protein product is CASSVGTGGQRQPQHF.

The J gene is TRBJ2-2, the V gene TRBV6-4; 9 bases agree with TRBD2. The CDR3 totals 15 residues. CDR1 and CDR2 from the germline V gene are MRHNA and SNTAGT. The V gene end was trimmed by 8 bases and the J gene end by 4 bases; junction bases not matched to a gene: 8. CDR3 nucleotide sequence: TGTGCCAGCGTCGTAGCGGGAGAAGGCACCGGGGAGCTGTTTTTT. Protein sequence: CASVVAGEGTGELFF.

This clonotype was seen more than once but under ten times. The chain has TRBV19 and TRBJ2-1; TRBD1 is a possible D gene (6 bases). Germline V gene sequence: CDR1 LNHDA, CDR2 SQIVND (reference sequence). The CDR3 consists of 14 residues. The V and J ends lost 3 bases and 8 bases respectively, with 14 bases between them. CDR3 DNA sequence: TGTGCCAGTAGTATCCGACAGGCAGGACATGAGCAGTTCTTC. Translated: CASSIRQAGHEQFF.

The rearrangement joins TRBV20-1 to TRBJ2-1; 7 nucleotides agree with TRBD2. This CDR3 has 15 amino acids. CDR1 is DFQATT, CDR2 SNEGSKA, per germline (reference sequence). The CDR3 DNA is TGCAGCGTGACTAGCACTTTGAGCTCCTACAATGAGCAGTTCTTC. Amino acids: CSVTSTLSSYNEQFF.

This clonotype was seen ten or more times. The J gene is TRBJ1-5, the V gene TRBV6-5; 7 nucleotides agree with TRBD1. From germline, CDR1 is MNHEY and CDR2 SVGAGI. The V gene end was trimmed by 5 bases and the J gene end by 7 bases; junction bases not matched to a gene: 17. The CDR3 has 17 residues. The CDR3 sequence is CASSNRQGELPSQPQHF. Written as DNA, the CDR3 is TGTGCCAGCAGTAACCGACAGGGTGAATTACCGAGCCAGCCCCAGCATTTT.

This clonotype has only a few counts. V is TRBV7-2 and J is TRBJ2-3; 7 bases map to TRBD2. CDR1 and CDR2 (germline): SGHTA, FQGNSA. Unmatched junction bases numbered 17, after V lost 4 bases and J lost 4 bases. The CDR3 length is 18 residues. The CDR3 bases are TGTGCCAGCAGCTCCCCTGATTTTCGCGGGGGAGGTTCAGATACGCAGTATTTT. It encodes CASSSPDFRGGGSDTQYF.

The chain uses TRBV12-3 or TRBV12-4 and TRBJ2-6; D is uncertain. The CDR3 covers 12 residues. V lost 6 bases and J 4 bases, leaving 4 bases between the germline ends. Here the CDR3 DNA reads TGTGCCAGCAGCATGGGGGCCAACGTCCTGACTTTC. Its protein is CASSMGANVLTF.

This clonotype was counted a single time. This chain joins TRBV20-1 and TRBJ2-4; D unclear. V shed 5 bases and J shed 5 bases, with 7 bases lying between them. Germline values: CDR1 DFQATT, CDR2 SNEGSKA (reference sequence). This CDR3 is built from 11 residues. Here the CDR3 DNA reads TGCAGTGCTCCGGAAGAAAACATTCAGTACTTC. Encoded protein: CSAPEENIQYF.

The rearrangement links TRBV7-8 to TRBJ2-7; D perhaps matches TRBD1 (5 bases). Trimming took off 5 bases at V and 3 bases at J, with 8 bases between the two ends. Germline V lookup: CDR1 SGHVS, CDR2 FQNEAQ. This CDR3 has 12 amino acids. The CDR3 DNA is TGTGCCAGCAGCCAGACAGTCTACGAGCAGTACTTC. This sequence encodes CASSQTVYEQYF.

CDR3 sequence: CASSPTSSTDTQYF. For the CDR3, the DNA is TGTGCCAGCAGCCCCACCTCTAGCACAGATACGCAGTATTTT. The J gene is TRBJ2-3, the V gene TRBV7-2; no definite D call. Germline V gives CDR1 SGHTA, CDR2 FQGNSA. The V end lost 5 bases, the J end lost 0 bases, and 9 bases lay between the germline ends. The CDR3 has 14 residues. Filled out from reference TRBV7-2 and TRBJ2-3, the complete variable domain reads GAGVSQSPSNKVTEKGKDVELRCDPISGHTALYWYRQSLGQGLEFLIYFQGNSAPDKSGLPSDRFSAERTGGSVSTLTIQRTQQEDSAVYLCASSPTSSTDTQYFGPGTRLTVL.

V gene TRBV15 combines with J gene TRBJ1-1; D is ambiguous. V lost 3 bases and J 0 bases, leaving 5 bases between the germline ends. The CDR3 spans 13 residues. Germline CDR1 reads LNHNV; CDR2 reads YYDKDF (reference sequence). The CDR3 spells CATSSSLNTEAFF. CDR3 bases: TGTGCCACCAGCAGCAGCCTGAACACTGAAGCTTTCTTT.

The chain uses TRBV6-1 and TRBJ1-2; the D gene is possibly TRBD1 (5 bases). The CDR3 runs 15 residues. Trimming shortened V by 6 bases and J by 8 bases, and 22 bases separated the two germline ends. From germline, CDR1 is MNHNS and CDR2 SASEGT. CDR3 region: CASRDQGVFTGGYTF. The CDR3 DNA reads TGTGCCAGCAGAGACCAGGGAGTTTTTACGGGGGGCTACACCTTC.

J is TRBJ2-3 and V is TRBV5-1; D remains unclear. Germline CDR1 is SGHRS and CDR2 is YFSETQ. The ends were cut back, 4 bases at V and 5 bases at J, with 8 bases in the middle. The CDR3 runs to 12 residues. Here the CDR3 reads CASSVVLDTQYF. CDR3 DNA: TGCGCCAGCAGCGTGGTCCTAGATACGCAGTATTTT.

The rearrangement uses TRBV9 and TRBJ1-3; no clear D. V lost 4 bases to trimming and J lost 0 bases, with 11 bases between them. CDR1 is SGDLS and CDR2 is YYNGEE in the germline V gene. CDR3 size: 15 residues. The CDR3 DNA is TGTGCCAGCAGCCCTGCGGTGTCCTCTGGAAACACCATATATTTT. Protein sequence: CASSPAVSSGNTIYF.

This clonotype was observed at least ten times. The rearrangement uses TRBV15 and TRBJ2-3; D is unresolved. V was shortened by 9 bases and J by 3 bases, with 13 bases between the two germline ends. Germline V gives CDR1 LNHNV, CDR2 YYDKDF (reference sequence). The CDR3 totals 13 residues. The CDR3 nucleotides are TGTGCCACGCAGGCAGGTGGGACAGATACGCAGTATTTT. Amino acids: CATQAGGTDTQYF.

The CDR3, as DNA: TGTGCCACCAGGGGTCCAGACACTGAAGCTTTCTTT. This encodes CATRGPDTEAFF. This chain uses TRBV2 with TRBJ1-1; TRBD1 is a possible D gene (6 bases). CDR3 length equals 12 residues. V was pared by 10 bases and J by 3 bases, with 12 bases between. Germline-derived CDR1 and CDR2 are SNHLY and FYNNEI. The full variable domain, its missing parts supplied by reference TRBV2 and TRBJ1-1, is EPEVTQTPSHQVTQMGQEVILRCVPISNHLYFYWYRQILGQKVEFLVSFYNNEISEKSEIFDDQFSVERPDGSNFTLKIRSTKLEDSAMYFCATRGPDTEAFFGQGTRLTVV.